This entry features one TCR beta chain sequence. The antigen remains undetermined. These data belong to a study of breast tumors, draining lymph nodes, adjacent tissues. CDR1 is MGHDK and CDR2 is SYGVNS in the germline V gene. The V segment lost 5 bases and the J segment 1 base; nucleotides outside the gene matches: 9. The CDR3 covers 17 residues. TCRdb itself ran the multiplex PCR reads through MiXCR, one entry per CDR3 protein. The data hold tens of thousands of distinct CDR3 sequences, with roughly 39% observed a single time. Study-wide findings and caveats: Compared with lymph nodes, tumors were less diverse; compared with nontumor tissue, more.

The V call is TRBV25-1, the J call TRBJ2-1, with TRBD1 matching over 9 bases. The source material was breast tumor tissue. The clonotype comes from a female donor with breast cancer. Some clones in this sample may be carry-over from other donors' samples. The DNA of the CDR3 is TGTGCCAGCAGTCGGACAGGGGTTAGCGGGTCCTACAATGAGCAGTTCTTC. This codes for CASSRTGVSGSYNEQFF.